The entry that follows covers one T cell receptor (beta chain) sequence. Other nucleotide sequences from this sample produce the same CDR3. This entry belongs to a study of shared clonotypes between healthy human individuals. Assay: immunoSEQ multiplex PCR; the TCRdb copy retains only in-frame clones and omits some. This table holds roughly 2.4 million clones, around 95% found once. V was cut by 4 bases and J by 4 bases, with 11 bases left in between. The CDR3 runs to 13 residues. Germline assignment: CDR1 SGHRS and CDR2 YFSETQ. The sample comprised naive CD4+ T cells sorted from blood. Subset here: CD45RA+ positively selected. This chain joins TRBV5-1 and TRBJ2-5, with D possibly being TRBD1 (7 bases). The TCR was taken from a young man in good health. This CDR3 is CASSGGGGETQYF. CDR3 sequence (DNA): TGCGCCAGCAGCGGAGGGGGCGGAGAGACCCAGTACTTC.